These T cell receptor beta chains were read from a single sample in a study of blood T cell repertoires in COVID-19. Only in-frame clones appear in the TCRdb table, and some are missing; sequencing was by immunoSEQ multiplex PCR. The sample records 150,000 to 200,000 clones, about three quarters being singletons. Sequenced input: peripheral blood. These receptors were collected from an elderly woman with COVID-19, enrolled during active disease. CDR3s include the opening cysteine and the closing phenylalanine or tryptophan. D genes are given only for firm matches. Size is stated for part of the rows, as once, few or many counts, or as a class when the clone is expanded.

clone size	V gene	J gene	D gene	CDR3 DNA	CDR3 protein
.	TRBV18	TRBJ2-3	.	TGTGCCAGCTCACCACGTTTGGGCGTAGATACGCAGTATTTT	CASSPRLGVDTQYF
.	TRBV5-1	TRBJ2-5	.	TGCGCCAGCAGCTCCGGGATCACCGAGACCCAGTACTTC	CASSSGITETQYF
few	TRBV11-3	TRBJ2-2	.	TGTGCCAGCAGCTTAGGAGCTAGCGCTCACACCGGGGAGCTGTTTTTT	CASSLGASAHTGELFF
.	TRBV5-1	TRBJ2-7	TRBD2	TGCGCCAGCAGCCCCACTAGCGGGGCCCCTGTCGAGCAGTACTTC	CASSPTSGAPVEQYF
.	TRBV18	TRBJ2-2	.	TGTGCCAGCTCACCACGGGCAGGGTTGACCGGGGAGCTGTTTTTT	CASSPRAGLTGELFF
few	TRBV27	TRBJ2-3	TRBD2	TGTGCCAGCAGTACTAGCGGGGCCGCGGATACGCAGTATTTT	CASSTSGAADTQYF
once	TRBV28	TRBJ2-5	TRBD1	TGTGCCAGCAGGGACAGGGTCGGTCGGGAGACCCAGTACTTC	CASRDRVGRETQYF
.	TRBV6-6	TRBJ2-2	TRBD1	TGTGCCAGCGAAACAGGGGGTTACGGGGAGCTGTTTTTT	CASETGGYGELFF
.	TRBV6-5	TRBJ2-1	TRBD2	TGTGCCAGCAGTTACGGGGGGGGAGGCTACAATGAGCAGTTCTTC	CASSYGGGGYNEQFF
.	TRBV5-1	TRBJ2-5	TRBD2	TGCGCCAGCAGCTTAGTCGGGACTAGCGGCCAAGAGACCCAGTACTTC	CASSLVGTSGQETQYF